This TCR beta chain was retrieved from a study of T cells after yellow fever vaccination. Whole-study findings and limits: The bulk population could contribute abundant contaminating clonotypes to FACS-sorted repertoires.

As concerns this clonotype: Its specificity is not known.

The study made its TCR cDNA through 5'RACE template switching. That step introduced a universal primer site along with UMIs. A single record per CDR3 protein comes from TCRdb applying MiXCR to the 5' RACE reads. Of 250,000 to 400,000 distinct CDR3 sequences listed, about 4.5% were seen once; the top ten hold approximately 19%. This TCR was recovered from a man younger than 35 who received the YFV17D yellow fever vaccine. The sample consisted of PBMCs, taken 15 days after the yellow fever booster vaccination.

CDR3 sequence (DNA): TGCGCCAGCAGCGCCGGGGGAGCAGTCACTGAAGCTTTCTTT. Amino acid sequence: CASSAGGAVTEAFF. The chain combines TRBV5-1 with TRBJ1-1; D perhaps matches TRBD1 (5 bases). The CDR3 runs to 14 residues. CDR1 and CDR2 (germline): SGHRS, YFSETQ. Trimming left V 4 bases short and J 4 bases short, with 14 bases between.